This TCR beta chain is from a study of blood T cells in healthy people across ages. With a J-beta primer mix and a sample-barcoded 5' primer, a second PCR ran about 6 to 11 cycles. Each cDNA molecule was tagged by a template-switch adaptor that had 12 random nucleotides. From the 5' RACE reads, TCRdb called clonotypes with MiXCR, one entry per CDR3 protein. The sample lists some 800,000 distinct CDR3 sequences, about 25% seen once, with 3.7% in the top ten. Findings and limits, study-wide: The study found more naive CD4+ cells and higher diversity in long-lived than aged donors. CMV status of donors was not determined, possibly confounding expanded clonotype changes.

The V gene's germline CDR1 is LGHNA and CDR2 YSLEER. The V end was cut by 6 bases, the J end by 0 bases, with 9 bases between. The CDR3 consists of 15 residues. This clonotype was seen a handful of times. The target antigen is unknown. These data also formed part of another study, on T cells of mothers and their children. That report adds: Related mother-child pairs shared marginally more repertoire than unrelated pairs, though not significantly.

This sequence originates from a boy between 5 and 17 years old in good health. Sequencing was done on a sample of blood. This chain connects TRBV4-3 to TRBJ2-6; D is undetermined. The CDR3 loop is CASRLDYSGANVLTF. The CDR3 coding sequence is TGCGCCAGCAGATTAGATTACTCTGGGGCCAACGTCCTGACTTTC.